This TCR beta chain appears in the sequencing data of a study of T cell responses to AZD1222 COVID-19 vaccine. The method was immunoSEQ multiplex PCR; TCRdb's version includes in-frame clones alone and lacks a portion of them. The repertoire holds about 97,000 clones, with roughly 90% as singletons. Details on this clone: Antigen unknown.

Study-level results: Among vaccine-associated CD4 TCRs, coverage spanned spike, with dominance at 160-218 and 743-854. The reported proportion of spike-specific TCRs targeting unmutated variant regions was nearly half. Scientists sampled the repertoires only once the peak T cell response had passed. Donors skewed white British and female; clonal diversity was possibly underestimated.

The sample here was peripheral blood, taken on day 0 of AZD1222 vaccination. The clonotype comes from an adult in good health.

CDR3 region: CASMGSAAYNSPLHF. In nucleotides, the CDR3 is TGTGCCAGCATGGGGTCAGCCGCATATAATTCACCCCTCCACTTT. The chain carries TRBV6-5 and TRBJ1-6; no clear D gene. Germline CDR1 and CDR2: MNHEY and SVGAGI. The CDR3 loop spans 15 amino acids. V was pared by 7 bases and J by 4 bases, with 14 bases between.